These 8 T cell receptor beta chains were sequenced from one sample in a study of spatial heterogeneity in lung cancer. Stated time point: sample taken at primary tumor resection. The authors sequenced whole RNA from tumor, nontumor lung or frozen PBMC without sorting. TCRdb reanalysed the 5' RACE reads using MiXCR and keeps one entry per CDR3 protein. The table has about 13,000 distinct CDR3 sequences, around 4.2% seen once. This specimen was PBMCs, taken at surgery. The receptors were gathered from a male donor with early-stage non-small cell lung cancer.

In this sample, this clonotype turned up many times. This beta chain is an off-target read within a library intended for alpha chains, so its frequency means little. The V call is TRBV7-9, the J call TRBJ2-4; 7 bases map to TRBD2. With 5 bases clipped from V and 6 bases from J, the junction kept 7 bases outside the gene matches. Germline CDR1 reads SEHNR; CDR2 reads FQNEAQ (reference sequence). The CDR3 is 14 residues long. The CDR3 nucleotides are TGTGCCAGCAGCCCGTCGGGAGGAGTAAACATTCAGTACTTC. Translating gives CASSPSGGVNIQYF.

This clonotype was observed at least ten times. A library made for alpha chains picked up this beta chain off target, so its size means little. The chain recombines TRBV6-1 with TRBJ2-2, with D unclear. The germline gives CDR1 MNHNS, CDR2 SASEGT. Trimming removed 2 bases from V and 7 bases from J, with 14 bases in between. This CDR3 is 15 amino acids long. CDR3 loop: CASSESWTPGGELFF. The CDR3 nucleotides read TGTGCCAGCAGTGAAAGTTGGACCCCGGGCGGGGAGCTGTTTTTT.

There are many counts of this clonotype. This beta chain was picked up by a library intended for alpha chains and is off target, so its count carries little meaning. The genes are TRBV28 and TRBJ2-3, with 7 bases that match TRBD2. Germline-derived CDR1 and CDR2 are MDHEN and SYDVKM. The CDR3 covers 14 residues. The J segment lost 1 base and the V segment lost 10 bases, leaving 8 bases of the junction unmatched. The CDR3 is CATLGLEGTDTQYF. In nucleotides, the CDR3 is TGTGCCACCCTAGGACTAGAGGGCACAGATACGCAGTATTTT.

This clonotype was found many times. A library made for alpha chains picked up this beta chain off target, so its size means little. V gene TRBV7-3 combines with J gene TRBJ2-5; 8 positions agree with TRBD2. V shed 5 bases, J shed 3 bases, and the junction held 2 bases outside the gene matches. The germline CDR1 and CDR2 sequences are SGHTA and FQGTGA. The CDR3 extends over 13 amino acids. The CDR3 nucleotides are TGTGCCAGCAGCCCGGGACTAGAAGAGACCCAGTACTTC. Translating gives CASSPGLEETQYF.

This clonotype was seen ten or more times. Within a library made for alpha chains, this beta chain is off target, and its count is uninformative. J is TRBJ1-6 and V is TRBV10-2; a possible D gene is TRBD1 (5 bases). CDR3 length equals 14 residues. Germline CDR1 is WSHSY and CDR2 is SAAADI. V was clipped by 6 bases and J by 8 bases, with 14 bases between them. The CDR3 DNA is TGCGCCAGCAGGAGGGACCTGGGGGATTCACCCCTCCACTTT. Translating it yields CASRRDLGDSPLHF.

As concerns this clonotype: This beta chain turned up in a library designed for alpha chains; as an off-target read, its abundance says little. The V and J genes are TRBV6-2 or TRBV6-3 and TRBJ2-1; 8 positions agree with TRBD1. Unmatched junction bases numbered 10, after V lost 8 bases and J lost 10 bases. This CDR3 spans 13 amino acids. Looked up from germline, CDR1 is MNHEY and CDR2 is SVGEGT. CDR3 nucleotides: TGTGCCAGCTCCGTCGCAGGGGGCAGGGAGCAGTTCTTC. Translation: CASSVAGGREQFF.

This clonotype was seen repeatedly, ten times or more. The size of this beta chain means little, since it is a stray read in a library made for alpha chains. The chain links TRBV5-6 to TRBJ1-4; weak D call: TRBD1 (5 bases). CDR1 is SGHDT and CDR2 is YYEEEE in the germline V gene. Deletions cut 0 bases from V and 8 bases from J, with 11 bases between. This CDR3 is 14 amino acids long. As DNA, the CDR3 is TGTGCCAGCAGCTTGGGAAGGGGAGGGGAAAAACTGTTTTTT. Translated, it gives CASSLGRGGEKLFF.

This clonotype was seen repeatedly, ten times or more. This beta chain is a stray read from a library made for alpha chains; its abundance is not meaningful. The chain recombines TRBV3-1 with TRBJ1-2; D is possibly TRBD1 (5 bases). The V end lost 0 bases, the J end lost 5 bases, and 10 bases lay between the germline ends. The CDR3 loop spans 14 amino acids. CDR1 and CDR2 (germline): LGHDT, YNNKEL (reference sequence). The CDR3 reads CASSQEGQWYGYTF. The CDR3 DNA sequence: TGTGCCAGCAGCCAAGAGGGGCAGTGGTATGGCTACACCTTC.